These T cell receptor beta chains were read from a single sample in a study of OX40 agonist ivuxolimab in advanced cancers. TCRdb keeps only in-frame clones here, not all; method: immunoSEQ multiplex PCR. In the table there are about 55,000 clones, more than 70% of which are singletons. This specimen was CD4+ or CD8+ T cells sorted from blood, taken in a trial of the OX40 agonist ivuxolimab. The source of these receptors is an adult with an advanced solid tumor such as melanoma, head and neck, liver or kidney cancer. Both conserved end residues are trimmed from each CDR3. Each record gives: V gene, CDR3 protein.

TRBV5-1,ASSPTSGRAYEQY
TRBV7-9,ASSLLQGTYGYT
TRBV19,ASTPRPDSNQPQH
TRBV4-1,ASSLSEGGNQPQH
TRBV5-4,ASSARRRPADTQY
TRBV5-6,ASSLGGRVPL
TRBV5-6,ASSLGAGGTTDTQY
TRBV28,ASRLLRADDTEAF
TRBV5-1,ASSSGTSPNEQF
TRBV28,ASSLMSLKRGDEQF
TRBV28,ASSLLTGGDGYT
TRBV28,ASITDPYNEQF
TRBV28,ASSPGRRGGYT
TRBV27,ASSLRGRQETQY
TRBV5-1,ASSLVAGSGYEQY
TRBV14,ASSQENIPYEQY
TRBV19,ASSAVRGESYGYT
TRBV19,ATSNFGVDTQY
TRBV4-2,ASSHTMGGGGTSYEQY
TRBV5-1,ASSLGQGINEQY
TRBV6-4,ASSDSTAAGELF
TRBV29-1,SVETGRHNEQF
TRBV27,ASSFFGVSGNTGELF
TRBV18,ASSSRGAGRDTEAF
TRBV18,ASSRSNTYEQY
TRBV5-8,ASTEPLRGNQPQH
TRBV7-9,ASSLESGGIGYT
TRBV7-8,ASSLEGGTEAF
TRBV25-1,ASSRSASKQF
TRBV30,AWSVRGPQPYGYT
TRBV6-5,ASSYLPNTEAF
TRBV6-5,ASSLGGRETQY
TRBV2,ASNRASTNEKLF
TRBV12-2,GSRGGVETQY
TRBV6-5,ATQDEQY
TRBV5-1,ASSLGELVGDTQY
TRBV15,ATSRDSASGTPGRSQY
TRBV27,ASSRQGSEREQY
TRBV28,ASMGRGTQETQY
TRBV7-3,ASSPLGGQETQY
TRBV7-2,ASSRWGGTGVGYT
TRBV4-1,ASSQGERQSGANVLT
TRBV30,AWSVLGTRRNEQF
TRBV28,ASSLSQGSGMAQH
TRBV28,ASSLRVREAF
TRBV10-3,AIKGGGGTEAF
TRBV28,ASSLVLGAIMSGYGYT
TRBV10-3,AISQRRDLEQF
TRBV19,ASRSYGDVGGYT
TRBV30,AWSLGLLYEQY
TRBV28,ASSRDSLSGNTIY
TRBV28,ASSSPQGMNSPLH
TRBV5-1,ASSLVGNGNEKLF
TRBV18,ASSPLGAGEAF
TRBV19,ASSIGGQYDYT
TRBV5-4,ASSLNIFYEQY